One and the same sample provided the 17 T cell receptor beta chains below, sequenced in a study of graft-versus-host responses after intestinal transplantation. Libraries were prepared by immunoSEQ multiplex PCR; TCRdb keeps only in-frame clonotypes and omits some of them. The data show some 84,000 clones, around 83% seen once. Their target antigens are unknown. The sample consisted of unstimulated CD4+ T cells sorted from spleen or lymph node cells, taken before intestinal transplant. The receptors here all came from a human donor who received an intestinal transplant.

This clone was seen a single time. The chain employs TRBV6-5 and TRBJ2-7; D might be TRBD2 (5 bases). This CDR3 spans 14 amino acids. V lost 7 bases and J lost 3, with 16 bases in between. Germline loops: CDR1 MNHEY, CDR2 SVGAGI. CDR3 residues: CASTVGGGSYEQYF. CDR3 nucleotides: TGTGCCAGCACTGTAGGTGGTGGGAGCTACGAGCAGTACTTC.

This chain links TRBV29-1 with TRBJ2-3; 8 nucleotides match TRBD2. The CDR3 consists of 14 residues. V lost 4 bases and J lost 6; bases outside the gene matches: 9. Germline-derived CDR1 and CDR2 are SQVTM and ANQGSEA. DNA for the CDR3: TGCAGCGTTGCATACGGGGGGGCTTCCGATACGCAGTATTTT. This encodes CSVAYGGASDTQYF.

The chain employs TRBV6-5 and TRBJ1-1; a weak D match, TRBD1 (6 bases). Germline CDR1 MNHEY, CDR2 SVGAGI. Trimming removed 5 bases from V and 2 bases from J, with 12 bases in between. This CDR3 has 14 amino acids. This CDR3 is CASSRSGDNTEAFF. The CDR3 DNA follows: TGTGCCAGCAGTAGATCAGGGGATAACACTGAAGCTTTCTTT.

V is TRBV14 and J is TRBJ2-5; 9 nucleotides align to TRBD1. With V trimmed by 4 bases and J by 5 bases, 17 bases remained unmatched. Germline V gene lookup returns CDR1 SGHDN and CDR2 FVKESK. The CDR3 has 18 residues. CDR3 region: CASSRSSSLGQGWETQYF. CDR3 sequence (DNA): TGTGCCAGCAGCCGGTCTTCTAGTCTGGGACAGGGTTGGGAGACCCAGTACTTC.

The V call is TRBV28, the J call TRBJ1-4, with 7 bases lining up with TRBD1. J lost 8 bases, V lost 4 bases, and 10 bases had no gene match. The CDR3 length is 15 residues. Germline V gene lookup returns CDR1 MDHEN and CDR2 SYDVKM. CDR3 protein: CASSSYRGSNEKLFF. DNA of the CDR3: TGTGCCAGCAGTTCCTACAGGGGAAGTAACGAAAAACTGTTTTTT.

The chain joins TRBV10-3 to TRBJ2-3; 9 nucleotides align to TRBD2. Germline V gene sequence: CDR1 ENHRY, CDR2 SYGVKD. The CDR3 spans 14 residues. With V trimmed by 0 bases and J by 10 bases, 5 bases remained unmatched. The CDR3 DNA reads as TGTGCCATCAGTGAGTCAGGGCCTAGCGGGGCGCAGTATTTT. It specifies CAISESGPSGAQYF.

The chain carries TRBV30 and TRBJ2-3, with TRBD2 matching 7 bases. The germline V gene has CDR1 GTSNPN and CDR2 SVGIG (reference sequence). The CDR3 runs 15 residues. Losses at the gene ends were 3 bases for V and 6 bases for J; bases not matched to a gene: 12. The CDR3 DNA sequence: TGTGCCTGGAGCAAGACTAGCAAGGGCCACGATACGCAGTATTTT. It specifies CAWSKTSKGHDTQYF.

Written as DNA, the CDR3 is TGTGCCAGCTCACAGGGACAGGTTCCCACCTACGAGCAGTACTTC. This encodes CASSQGQVPTYEQYF. The V and J genes are TRBV18 and TRBJ2-7, with 8 bases aligning to TRBD1. V was pared by 4 bases and J by 2 bases, with 7 bases of the junction left unmatched. CDR1 and CDR2 from the germline V gene are KGHSH and LQKENI. CDR3 length: 15 amino acids.

In its sample, this clone was seen a few times. The chain joins TRBV5-1 to TRBJ2-5, with 8 bases aligning to TRBD1. Germline assignment: CDR1 SGHRS and CDR2 YFSETQ. Trimming took 3 bases from V and 2 from J; bases not matched to a gene: 3. The CDR3 covers 14 residues. The CDR3 sequence is CASSSGQVQETQYF. DNA of the CDR3: TGCGCCAGCAGCTCGGGACAGGTACAAGAGACCCAGTACTTC.

This clone was observed a few times. The genes are TRBV27 and TRBJ2-7, with 7 bases aligning to TRBD2. V lost 0 bases and J lost 3; bases outside the gene matches: 5. The germline V gene encodes CDR1 MNHEY and CDR2 SMNVEV (reference sequence). The CDR3 totals 15 residues. The CDR3, as DNA: TGTGCCAGCAGTTTATCGGGAGCTAGCGGCTACGAGCAGTACTTC. This encodes CASSLSGASGYEQYF.

The J gene is TRBJ1-6, the V gene TRBV10-3, with 9 bases identical to TRBD1. CDR1 is ENHRY, CDR2 SYGVKD, per germline. The V and J ends lost 6 bases and 7 bases, in that order; junction bases with no gene match: 4. This CDR3 spans 14 amino acids. The CDR3 DNA follows: TGTGCCATCAGCCGGGACAGGGAGAATTCACCCCTCCACTTT. Encoded protein: CAISRDRENSPLHF.

The chain has TRBV28 and TRBJ2-6; perhaps TRBD2 as D (5 bases). V was trimmed by 6 bases and J by 4 bases, leaving 16 bases between them. There are 16 residues in the CDR3. Germline CDR1 is MDHEN and CDR2 is SYDVKM. The CDR3 protein is CASSYSGSGGANVLTF. The CDR3 DNA reads as TGTGCCAGCAGCTATTCCGGGTCGGGGGGGGCCAACGTCCTGACTTTC.

This clone showed up just a few times. The chain combines TRBV6-1 with TRBJ1-2, with D tentatively TRBD1 (5 bases). Trimming took off 0 bases at V and 1 base at J, with 9 bases between the two ends. Germline V gene data show CDR1 as MNHNS and CDR2 as SASEGT. CDR3 length: 15 residues. The CDR3 region has the DNA TGTGCCAGCAGTGAAGCGCTTCAGGGTAACTATGGCTACACCTTC. This sequence encodes CASSEALQGNYGYTF.

The rearrangement uses TRBV11-2 and TRBJ2-7, with no clear D. V was cut by 5 bases and J by 2 bases, with 4 bases left in between. CDR1 and CDR2 from the germline V gene are SGHAT and FQNNGV. The CDR3 has 11 amino acids. Here the CDR3 reads CASSHTYEQYF. The CDR3 bases are TGTGCCAGCAGCCACACCTACGAGCAGTACTTC.

The chain uses TRBV5-1 and TRBJ2-2, with D perhaps matching TRBD2 (5 bases). Trimming took 2 bases from V and 4 from J, leaving 12 bases between them. Germline CDR1 and CDR2: SGHRS and YFSETQ. This CDR3 has 15 residues. CDR3 sequence: CASSLTRFSTGELFF. The CDR3 region has the DNA TGCGCCAGCAGCTTAACTAGATTTAGCACCGGGGAGCTGTTTTTT. The full variable domain, completed using reference TRBV5-1 and TRBJ2-2, is KAGVTQTPRYLIKTRGQQVTLSCSPISGHRSVSWYQQTPGQGLQFLFEYFSETQRNKGNFPGRFSGRQFSNSRSEMNVSTLELGDSALYLCASSLTRFSTGELFFGEGSRLTVL.

J is TRBJ2-7 and V is TRBV5-1, with D perhaps TRBD2 (5 bases). V lost 0 bases and J 6 bases, leaving 13 bases between the germline ends. The CDR3 length is 14 residues. CDR1 and CDR2 (germline): SGHRS, YFSETQ. CDR3 sequence (DNA): TGCGCCAGCAGCTTGGAGGCCAGAACTAGCGAGCAGTACTTC. Translation: CASSLEARTSEQYF.

This rearrangement joins TRBV5-1 to TRBJ2-5; 7 bases map to TRBD1. With 4 bases clipped from V and 4 bases from J, the junction kept 7 bases outside the gene matches. The CDR3 contains 14 residues. CDR1 SGHRS and CDR2 YFSETQ come from the germline V gene. CDR3 residues: CASSRIPGGETQYF. In DNA form, the CDR3 reads TGCGCCAGCAGCCGTATTCCAGGGGGAGAGACCCAGTACTTC.